This entry lists 25 T cell receptor beta chains sequenced from one sample in a study of T cell clonotyping in hematopoietic cell transplantation. This table comes from immunoSEQ multiplex PCR, and its TCRdb copy is limited to in-frame clones, with some not included. The data show approximately 20,000 clones, 86% seen once. As to time point: recipient sample about 28 days before transplant, after cytoreduction. The starting material was peripheral blood mononuclear cells, obtained before stem cell transplant. Receptors originate from a man in his fifties with acute myeloid leukemia. Some clones in this sample may be carry-over from other donors' samples.

The chain uses TRBV9 and TRBJ2-3; D may be TRBD2 (6 bases). The V end lost 2 bases, the J end lost 0 bases, and 13 bases lay between the germline ends. The germline V gene encodes CDR1 SGDLS and CDR2 YYNGEE. This CDR3 is 16 amino acids long. CDR3 sequence: CASSVLPGVSTDTQYF. The CDR3 DNA follows: TGTGCCAGCAGCGTGCTGCCGGGGGTTAGCACAGATACGCAGTATTTT.

CDR3 coding DNA: TGTGCCAGCAGTTACGAGGGGCGCGGCACCGGGGAGCTGTTTTTT. This translates into CASSYEGRGTGELFF. The chain combines TRBV6-5 with TRBJ2-2; tentatively, D is TRBD1 or TRBD2 (5 bases each). Trimming left V 2 bases short and J 4 bases short, with 11 bases between. Germline CDR1 is MNHEY and CDR2 is SVGAGI. The CDR3 length is 15 residues.

This rearrangement joins TRBV7-9 to TRBJ1-1; TRBD1 is a possible D gene (6 bases). V was trimmed by 4 bases and J by 7 bases, leaving 7 bases between them. This CDR3 comprises 11 residues. The germline V gene has CDR1 SEHNR and CDR2 FQNEAQ (reference sequence). Written as DNA, the CDR3 is TGTGCCAGCAGCTCGACAGGTGAAGCTTTCTTT. It encodes CASSSTGEAFF.

The V and J genes are TRBV4-3 and TRBJ1-3; D gene ambiguous. The CDR3 covers 17 residues. Trimming left V 0 bases short and J 0 bases short, with 12 bases between. Germline lookup yields CDR1 LGHNA and CDR2 YSLEER. This CDR3 reads CASSQESSLFSGNTIYF. The DNA of the CDR3 is TGCGCCAGCAGCCAAGAATCATCCCTTTTCTCTGGAAACACCATATATTTT.

The chain carries TRBV19 and TRBJ1-1; weak D call: TRBD1 (5 bases). V was cut by 4 bases and J by 3 bases, with 15 bases left in between. Germline V CDR1 and CDR2: LNHDA, SQIVND (reference sequence). This CDR3 contains 15 residues. CDR3 nucleotide sequence: TGTGCCAGTAGTACCTTGGGGGGGGTTGACACTGAAGCTTTCTTT. It translates to CASSTLGGVDTEAFF.

The chain employs TRBV7-7 and TRBJ1-2, with D unresolved. The length of the CDR3 is 14 residues. Germline V gives CDR1 SSHAT, CDR2 FNYEAQ (reference sequence). Trimming pared 5 bases from V and 3 bases from J, leaving 13 bases between. The CDR3: CASSLPPGDYGYTF. In nucleotides, the CDR3 is TGTGCCAGCAGCCTGCCGCCCGGGGACTATGGCTACACCTTC.

The chain combines TRBV4-3 with TRBJ1-6, with D possibly TRBD1 on 5 matching bases. Germline V gene sequence: CDR1 LGHNA, CDR2 YSLEER. This CDR3 region has 17 residues. Trimming shortened V by 0 bases and J by 7 bases, and 16 bases separated the two germline ends. CDR3: CASSQDTGASPNSPLHF. The CDR3, as DNA: TGCGCCAGCAGCCAAGACACTGGGGCAAGTCCAAATTCACCCCTCCACTTT.

This sequence joins TRBV6-1 and TRBJ2-7; D unclear. The CDR3 has 11 amino acids. CDR1 MNHNS and CDR2 SASEGT come from the germline V gene. V was cut by 1 base and J by 8 bases, with 6 bases left in between. The CDR3 DNA follows: TGTGCCAGCAGTGAAGGGCTTAAGCAGTACTTC. Its translation is CASSEGLKQYF.

This clone has just one count. This rearrangement joins TRBV5-5 to TRBJ2-3; 15 bases line up with TRBD2. This CDR3 has 15 residues. With 5 bases clipped from V and 11 bases from J, the junction kept 9 bases outside the gene matches. Germline lookup yields CDR1 SGHKS and CDR2 YYEKEE (reference sequence). The CDR3 sequence is CASSSGLAGGMGQYF. In DNA form, the CDR3 reads TGTGCCAGCAGTTCCGGACTAGCGGGGGGGATGGGGCAGTATTTT.

This clone has more than one count but fewer than ten. The chain is built from TRBV7-9 and TRBJ2-7, with 9 bases fitting TRBD1. The junction had 4 bases not matched to a gene; V was cut back by 1 base and J by 0 bases. The CDR3 loop spans 16 amino acids. The germline CDR1 and CDR2 sequences are SEHNR and FQNEAQ (reference sequence). The CDR3 DNA reads as TGTGCCAGCAGCTTAGTGGTGACAGGGGGCTCCTACGAGCAGTACTTC. Translation gives CASSLVVTGGSYEQYF.

This chain joins TRBV6-5 and TRBJ2-7; tentatively, D is TRBD2 (7 bases). Germline CDR1 MNHEY, CDR2 SVGAGI. The CDR3 extends over 13 amino acids. V lost 4 bases, J lost 4 bases, and 11 bases lay in between. As DNA, the CDR3 is TGTGCCAGCAGTTGGGGGGGCAGATACGAGCAGTACTTC. Its protein is CASSWGGRYEQYF.

The V and J genes are TRBV25-1 and TRBJ1-6, with D unclear. V gave up 1 base and J gave up 5 bases, with 9 bases separating them. The germline V gene encodes CDR1 MGHDK and CDR2 SYGVNS. The CDR3 is 15 amino acids. The CDR3 reads CASSELGMDNSPLHF. The CDR3 DNA is TGTGCCAGCAGTGAATTAGGGATGGATAATTCACCCCTCCACTTT. Looking up the rest from reference TRBV25-1 and TRBJ1-6 gives the full variable domain: EADIYQTPRYLVIGTGKKITLECSQTMGHDKMYWYQQDPGMELHLIHYSYGVNSTEKGDLSSESTVSRIRTEHFPLTLESARPSHTSQYLCASSELGMDNSPLHFGNGTRLTVT.

The rearrangement links TRBV7-9 to TRBJ2-7, with 10 bases lining up with TRBD1. Trimming cost V 2 bases and J 3 bases; bases outside gene matches: 4. The CDR3 spans 15 residues. Germline CDR1 reads SEHNR; CDR2 reads FQNEAQ (reference sequence). The CDR3 coding sequence is TGTGCCAGCAGCTTAACGGGACAGGGGAACTACGAGCAGTACTTC. Translating gives CASSLTGQGNYEQYF.

This clone was detected only once. The V gene is TRBV5-1, the J gene TRBJ1-2, with D possibly matching TRBD1 (6 bases). The V gene lost 4 bases and the J gene lost 6 bases, with 10 bases spanning the gap. Germline CDR1 and CDR2: SGHRS and YFSETQ. The CDR3 contains 12 residues. The CDR3 sequence: CASSMQGNGYTF. The DNA of the CDR3 is TGCGCCAGCAGCATGCAGGGGAATGGCTACACCTTC.

Concerning this clone itself: A much larger clone lies a single base off, so this may be a read error. J is TRBJ2-3 and V is TRBV6-9; D call uncertain. Trimming removed 5 bases from V and 0 bases from J, with 6 bases in between. Germline V gives CDR1 MNHGY, CDR2 SVAAGI. CDR3 length equals 13 residues. The CDR3 sequence is CASSIQSTDTQYF. The CDR3 DNA is TGTGCCAGCAGTATACAGAGCACAGATACGCAGTATTTT.

The CDR3 DNA sequence: TGTGCCAGCAGTCCCTATAATTCACCCCTCCACTTT. Amino acids: CASSPYNSPLHF. V usage is TRBV25-1 and J usage is TRBJ1-6; D ambiguous. V dropped 5 bases and J dropped 2 bases, with 1 base sitting between them. The CDR3 totals 12 residues. Germline V CDR1 and CDR2: MGHDK, SYGVNS.

V is TRBV9 and J is TRBJ1-1; D may be TRBD1 (6 bases). Trimming removed 0 bases from V and 0 bases from J, with 9 bases in between. This CDR3 has 15 amino acids. CDR1 and CDR2 from the germline V gene are SGDLS and YYNGEE. CDR3 sequence: CASSVEAGVNTEAFF. The CDR3 DNA sequence: TGTGCCAGCAGCGTAGAAGCAGGGGTGAACACTGAAGCTTTCTTT.

This chain uses TRBV5-1 with TRBJ2-1, with 8 bases that match TRBD1. Germline values: CDR1 SGHRS, CDR2 YFSETQ. V dropped 0 bases and J dropped 5; count of bases not matched to a gene: 7. The CDR3 spans 16 residues. CDR3 loop: CASSLARGHTHNEQFF. In DNA form, the CDR3 reads TGCGCCAGCAGCTTGGCCAGGGGGCACACGCACAATGAGCAGTTCTTC.

The genes are TRBV5-8 and TRBJ1-4; maybe TRBD1 (5 bases). This CDR3 spans 15 amino acids. Trimming left V 4 bases short and J 1 base short, with 11 bases between. CDR1 is SGHTS and CDR2 is YDEGEE in the germline V gene. DNA for the CDR3: TGTGCCAGCAGCCAGACAGTCGTAACTAATGAAAAACTGTTTTTT. Translation: CASSQTVVTNEKLFF.

The V gene is TRBV19, the J gene TRBJ2-5, with TRBD2 matching 13 bases. V was clipped by 5 bases and J by 0 bases; unmatched bases: 6. CDR1 and CDR2 (germline): LNHDA, SQIVND (reference sequence). This CDR3 has 17 amino acids. CDR3 protein: CASSLSGTSGDQETQYF. CDR3 in DNA: TGTGCCAGTAGTCTTTCCGGGACTAGCGGGGACCAAGAGACCCAGTACTTC.

This chain connects TRBV9 to TRBJ2-1, with TRBD1 matching 8 bases. This CDR3 contains 15 residues. Germline V CDR1 and CDR2: SGDLS, YYNGEE. V lost 4 bases to trimming and J lost 4 bases; unmatched junction nucleotides: 7. Here the CDR3 reads CASSTQGGVYNEQFF. CDR3 DNA: TGTGCCAGCAGCACACAGGGGGGAGTATACAATGAGCAGTTCTTC.

The chain is built from TRBV7-9 and TRBJ1-5; D perhaps matches TRBD1 (6 bases). Germline V CDR1 and CDR2: SEHNR, FQNEAQ (reference sequence). Trimming pared 1 base from V and 7 bases from J, leaving 8 bases between. The CDR3 has 13 residues. CDR3 sequence (DNA): TGTGCCAGCAGCTTAGGGGGGGCACAGCCCCAGCATTTT. It is translated as CASSLGGAQPQHF. Full variable domain (missing parts from reference TRBV7-9 and TRBJ1-5): DTGVSQNPRHKITKRGQNVTFRCDPISEHNRLYWYRQTLGQGPEFLTYFQNEAQLEKSRLLSDRFSAERPKGSFSTLEIQRTEQGDSAMYLCASSLGGAQPQHFGDGTRLSIL.

The rearrangement links TRBV7-8 to TRBJ2-4, with a weak D call TRBD2 (5 bases). Trimming removed 4 bases from V and 8 bases from J, with 9 bases in between. The V gene's germline CDR1 is SGHVS and CDR2 FQNEAQ. The CDR3 is 12 residues long. CDR3 bases: TGTGCCAGCAGCTACACCGGGGACATTCAGTACTTC. Translating gives CASSYTGDIQYF.

The chain recombines TRBV11-2 with TRBJ1-4, with D possibly being TRBD1 (5 bases). Germline values: CDR1 SGHAT, CDR2 FQNNGV. This CDR3 has 15 amino acids. Trimming pared 0 bases from V and 0 bases from J, leaving 5 bases between. CDR3 sequence reads: CASSLEGATNEKLFF. The CDR3 coding sequence is TGTGCCAGCAGCTTAGAAGGGGCAACTAATGAAAAACTGTTTTTT.

The chain combines TRBV7-9 with TRBJ1-2; D is perhaps TRBD1 (5 bases). From germline, CDR1 is SEHNR and CDR2 FQNEAQ (reference sequence). V was trimmed by 11 bases and J by 5 bases, leaving 18 bases between them. The CDR3 loop spans 13 amino acids. CDR3 sequence (DNA): TGTGCCGGAGCGGGGCGGGCTTTTTATGGCTACACCTTC. It specifies CAGAGRAFYGYTF.